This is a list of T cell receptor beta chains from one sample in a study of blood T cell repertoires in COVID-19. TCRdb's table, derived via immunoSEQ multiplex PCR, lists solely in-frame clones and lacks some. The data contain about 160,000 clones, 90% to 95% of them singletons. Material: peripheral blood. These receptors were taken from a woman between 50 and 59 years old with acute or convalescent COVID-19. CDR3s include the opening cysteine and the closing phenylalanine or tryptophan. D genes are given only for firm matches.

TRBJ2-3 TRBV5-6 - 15 TGTGCCAGCAGCCCATGGACGGGAATTGTGGATACGCAGTATTTT CASSPWTGIVDTQYF
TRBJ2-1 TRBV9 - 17 TGTGCCAGCAGCGTAGCTAGCGATCCCAATTCCTACAATGAGCAGTTCTTC CASSVASDPNSYNEQFF
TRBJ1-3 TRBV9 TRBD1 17 TGTGCCAGCAGCGCGTCAGGGGGAGAACACTCTGGAAACACCATATATTTT CASSASGGEHSGNTIYF
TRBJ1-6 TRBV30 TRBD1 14 TGTGCCTGGAGAAGACAGGGCCTTAATTCACCCCTCCACTTT CAWRRQGLNSPLHF
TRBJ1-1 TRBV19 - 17 TGTGCCAGTAGTATAGTCGTCGGGTCCCTCTGGAACACTGAAGCTTTCTTT CASSIVVGSLWNTEAFF
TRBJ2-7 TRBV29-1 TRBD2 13 TGCAGCGTTCAACTAGCGGGTTCCTACGAGCAGTACTTC CSVQLAGSYEQYF
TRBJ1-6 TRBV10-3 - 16 TGTGCCATCAGTGAGTCGGGACACAGTTATTATTCACCCCTCCACTTT CAISESGHSYYSPLHF
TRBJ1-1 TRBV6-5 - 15 TGTGCCAGCGCCTGGGCAGGCCCAAAGTGGACTGAAGCTTTCTTT CASAWAGPKWTEAFF
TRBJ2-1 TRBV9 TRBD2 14 TGTGCCAGCAGCGTTAGCGGGATGTTGAATGAGCAGTTCTTC CASSVSGMLNEQFF
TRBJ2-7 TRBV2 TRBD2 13 TGTGCCAGCAGCCGATCCGGGACTAACGAGCAGTACTTC CASSRSGTNEQYF
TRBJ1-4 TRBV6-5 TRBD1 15 TGTGCCAGCAGTTCCGGACAGGGGGAAGGTGAAAAACTGTTTTTT CASSSGQGEGEKLFF
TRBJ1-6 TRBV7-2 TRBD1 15 TGTGCCAGCAGCCCTCGACAGGGGGCGCGTTCACCCCTCCACTTT CASSPRQGARSPLHF
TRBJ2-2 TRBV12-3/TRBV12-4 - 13 TGTGCCAGCAGTTTCGCGAACACCGGGGAGCTGTTTTTT CASSFANTGELFF
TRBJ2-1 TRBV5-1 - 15 TGCGCCACCTCCTTCGTAGGGGGACCGGTACCTGAGCAGTTCTTC CATSFVGGPVPEQFF
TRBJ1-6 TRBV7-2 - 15 TGTGCCAGCAGTTACAGTCAGAACGATAATTCACCCCTCCACTTT CASSYSQNDNSPLHF
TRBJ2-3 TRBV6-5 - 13 TGTGCCAGCAGTTACTCCGAGGGAGATACGCAGTATTTT CASSYSEGDTQYF